This T cell receptor (beta chain) is from a study of blood T cell repertoires in COVID-19. Overall study: Sources were T cells, B-cell-depleted T cells, or PBMCs; the material itself was cDNA or gDNA.

Per the authors' pipeline: Reference gene primer amplification in the assay estimated nucleated cell counts. The method was immunoSEQ multiplex PCR; TCRdb's version includes in-frame clones alone and lacks a portion of them. V, J and clone size reflect that table, while D and trimming were determined from the DNA. This sample has hundreds of thousands of clones, with around four fifths found just once. CDR3 length: 20 residues. The germline V gene encodes CDR1 LGHDT and CDR2 YNNKEL (reference sequence). Trimming took off 2 bases at V and 1 base at J, with 23 bases between the two ends. The sequence derives from a middle-aged woman with active or convalescent COVID-19. The chain is built from TRBV3-1 (or the pseudogene TRBV3-2) and TRBJ2-2; the D gene is possibly TRBD1 (6 bases). The sequencing sample was made of peripheral blood. In DNA, the CDR3 is TGTGCCAGCAGCCAATTCTCCATCCTGGCAGGGGTCCAGAACACCGGGGAGCTGTTTTTT. Protein: CASSQFSILAGVQNTGELFF.